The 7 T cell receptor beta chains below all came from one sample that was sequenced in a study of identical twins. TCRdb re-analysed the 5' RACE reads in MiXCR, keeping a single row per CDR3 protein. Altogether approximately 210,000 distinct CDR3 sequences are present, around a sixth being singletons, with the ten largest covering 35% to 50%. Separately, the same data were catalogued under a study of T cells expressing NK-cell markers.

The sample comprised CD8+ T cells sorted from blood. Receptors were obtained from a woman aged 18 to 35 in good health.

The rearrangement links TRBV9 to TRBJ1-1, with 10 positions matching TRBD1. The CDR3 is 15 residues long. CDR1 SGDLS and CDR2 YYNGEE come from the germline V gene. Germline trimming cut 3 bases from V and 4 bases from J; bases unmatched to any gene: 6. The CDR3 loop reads CASSDGTGAGTEAFF. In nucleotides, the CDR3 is TGTGCCAGCAGCGATGGGACAGGGGCCGGCACTGAAGCTTTCTTT.

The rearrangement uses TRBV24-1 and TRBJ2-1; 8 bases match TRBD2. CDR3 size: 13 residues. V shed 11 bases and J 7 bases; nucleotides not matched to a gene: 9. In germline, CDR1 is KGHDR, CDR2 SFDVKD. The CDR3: CASDPGTSNEQFF. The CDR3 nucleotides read TGTGCCAGTGACCCCGGGACTAGTAATGAGCAGTTCTTC.

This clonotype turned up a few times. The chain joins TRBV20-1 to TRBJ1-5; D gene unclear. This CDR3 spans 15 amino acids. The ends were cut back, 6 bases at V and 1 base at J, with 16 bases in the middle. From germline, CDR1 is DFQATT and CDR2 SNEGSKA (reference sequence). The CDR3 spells CSASHGPGSNQPQHF. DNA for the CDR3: TGCAGTGCCTCCCACGGGCCGGGGAGCAATCAGCCCCAGCATTTT.

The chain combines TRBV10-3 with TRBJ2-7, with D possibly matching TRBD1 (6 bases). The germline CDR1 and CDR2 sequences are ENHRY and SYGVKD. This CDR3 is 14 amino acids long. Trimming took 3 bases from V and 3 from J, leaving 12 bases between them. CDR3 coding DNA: TGTGCCATCAGTGACTCCGTCAGGGGCTACGAGCAGTACTTC. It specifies CAISDSVRGYEQYF.

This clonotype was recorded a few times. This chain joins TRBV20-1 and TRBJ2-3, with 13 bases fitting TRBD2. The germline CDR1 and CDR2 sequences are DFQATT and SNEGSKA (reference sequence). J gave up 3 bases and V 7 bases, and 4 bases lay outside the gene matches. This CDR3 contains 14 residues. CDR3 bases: TGCAGTGTCAAACTAGCGGGAGGGACAGATACGCAGTATTTT. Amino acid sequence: CSVKLAGGTDTQYF.

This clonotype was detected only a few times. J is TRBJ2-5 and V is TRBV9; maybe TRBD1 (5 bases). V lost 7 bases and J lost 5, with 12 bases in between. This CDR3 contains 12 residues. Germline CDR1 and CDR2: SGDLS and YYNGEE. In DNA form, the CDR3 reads TGTGCCAGCGGGATAGCAGGGGAGACCCAGTACTTC. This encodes CASGIAGETQYF. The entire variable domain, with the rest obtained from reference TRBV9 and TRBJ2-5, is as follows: DSGVTQTPKHLITATGQRVTLRCSPRSGDLSVYWYQQSLDQGLQFLIQYYNGEERAKGNILERFSAQQFPDLHSELNLSSLELGDSALYFCASGIAGETQYFGPGTRLLVL.

For the CDR3, the DNA is TGTGCCAGCAGTCTAGGGCCTCAAACGAACACTGAAGCTTTCTTT. The encoded protein is CASSLGPQTNTEAFF. The V gene is TRBV27, the J gene TRBJ1-1, with D unclear. The CDR3 spans 15 residues. Germline CDR1 reads MNHEY; CDR2 reads SMNVEV (reference sequence). The ends were cut back, 5 bases at V and 1 base at J, with 14 bases in the middle.